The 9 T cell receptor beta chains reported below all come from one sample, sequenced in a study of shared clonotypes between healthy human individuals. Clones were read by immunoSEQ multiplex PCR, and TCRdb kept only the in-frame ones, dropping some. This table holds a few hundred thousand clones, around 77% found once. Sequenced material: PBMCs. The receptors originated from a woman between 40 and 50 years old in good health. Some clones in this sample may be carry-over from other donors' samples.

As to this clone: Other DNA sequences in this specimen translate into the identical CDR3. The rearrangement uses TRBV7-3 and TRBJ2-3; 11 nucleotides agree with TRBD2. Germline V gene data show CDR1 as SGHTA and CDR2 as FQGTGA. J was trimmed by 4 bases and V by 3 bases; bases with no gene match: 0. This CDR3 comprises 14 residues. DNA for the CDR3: TGTGCCAGCAGCTTGGGACTAGCGGCAGATACGCAGTATTTT. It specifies CASSLGLAADTQYF. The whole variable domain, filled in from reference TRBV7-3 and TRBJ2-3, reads GAGVSQTPSNKVTEKGKYVELRCDPISGHTALYWYRQSLGQGPEFLIYFQGTGAADDSGLPNDRFFAVRPEGSVSTLKIQRTERGDSAVYLCASSLGLAADTQYFGPGTRLTVL.

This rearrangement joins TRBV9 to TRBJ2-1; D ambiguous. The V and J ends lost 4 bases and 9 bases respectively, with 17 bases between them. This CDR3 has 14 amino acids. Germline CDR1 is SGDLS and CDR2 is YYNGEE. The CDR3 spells CASSPLLADGEQFF. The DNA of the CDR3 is TGTGCCAGCAGCCCCTTACTGGCAGATGGTGAGCAGTTCTTC.

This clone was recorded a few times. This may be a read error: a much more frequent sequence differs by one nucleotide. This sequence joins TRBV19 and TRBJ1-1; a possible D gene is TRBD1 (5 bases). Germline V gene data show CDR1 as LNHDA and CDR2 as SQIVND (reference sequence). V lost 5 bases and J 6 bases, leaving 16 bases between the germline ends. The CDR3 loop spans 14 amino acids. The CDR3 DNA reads TGTGCCAGTAGTTTCCAGCAGGGACGGTCTGAAGCTTTCTTT. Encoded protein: CASSFQQGRSEAFF. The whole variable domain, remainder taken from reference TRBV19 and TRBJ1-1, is DGGITQSPKYLFRKEGQNVTLSCEQNLNHDAMYWYRQDPGQGLRLIYYSQIVNDFQKGDIAEGYSVSREKKESFPLTVTSAQKNPTAFYLCASSFQQGRSEAFFGQGTRLTVV.

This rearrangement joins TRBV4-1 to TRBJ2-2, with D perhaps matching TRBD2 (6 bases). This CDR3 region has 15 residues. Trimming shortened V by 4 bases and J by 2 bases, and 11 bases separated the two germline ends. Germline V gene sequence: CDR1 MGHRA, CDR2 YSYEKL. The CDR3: CASSPEGLNTGELFF. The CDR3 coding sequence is TGCGCCAGCAGCCCAGAGGGACTCAACACCGGGGAGCTGTTTTTT.

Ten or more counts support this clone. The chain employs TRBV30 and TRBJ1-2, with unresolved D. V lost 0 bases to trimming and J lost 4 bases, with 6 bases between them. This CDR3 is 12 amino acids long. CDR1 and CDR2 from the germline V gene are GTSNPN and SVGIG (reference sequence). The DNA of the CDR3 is TGTGCCTGGAGTGTACAAACCTATGGCTACACCTTC. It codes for CAWSVQTYGYTF. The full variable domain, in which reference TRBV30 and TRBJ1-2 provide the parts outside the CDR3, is SQTIHQWPATLVQPVGSPLSLECTVEGTSNPNLYWYRQAAGRGLQLLFYSVGIGQISSEVPQNLSASRPQDRQFILSSKKLLLSDSGFYLCAWSVQTYGYTFGSGTRLTVV.

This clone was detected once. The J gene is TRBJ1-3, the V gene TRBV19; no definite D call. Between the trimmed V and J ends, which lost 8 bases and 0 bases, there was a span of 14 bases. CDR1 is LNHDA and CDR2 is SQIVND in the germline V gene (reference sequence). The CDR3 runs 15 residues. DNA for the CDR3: TGTGCCAGTGGAATGGTGTCGAGCTCTGGAAACACCATATATTTT. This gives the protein CASGMVSSSGNTIYF.

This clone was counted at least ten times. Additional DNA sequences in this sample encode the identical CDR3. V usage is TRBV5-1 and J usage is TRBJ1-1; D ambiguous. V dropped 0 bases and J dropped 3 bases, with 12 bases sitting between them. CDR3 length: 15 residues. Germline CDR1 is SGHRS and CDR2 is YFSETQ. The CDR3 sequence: CASSLALERDTEAFF. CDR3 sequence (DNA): TGCGCCAGCAGCTTGGCGTTAGAGCGGGACACTGAAGCTTTCTTT.

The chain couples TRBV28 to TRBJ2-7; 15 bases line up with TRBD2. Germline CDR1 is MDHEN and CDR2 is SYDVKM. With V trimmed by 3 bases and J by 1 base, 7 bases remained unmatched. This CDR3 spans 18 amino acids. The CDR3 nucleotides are TGTGCCAGCAGTTTTACGGGACTAGCGGGAGGTCTTTCCTACGAGCAGTACTTC. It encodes CASSFTGLAGGLSYEQYF.

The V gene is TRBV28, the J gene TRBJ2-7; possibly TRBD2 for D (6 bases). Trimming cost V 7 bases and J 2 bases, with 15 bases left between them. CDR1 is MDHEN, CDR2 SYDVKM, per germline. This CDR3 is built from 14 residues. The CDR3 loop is CASNQAGSTYEQYF. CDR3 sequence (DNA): TGTGCCAGCAACCAGGCGGGAAGTACCTACGAGCAGTACTTC.